This TCR beta chain is drawn from a study of T cells in Graves' hyperthyroidism and ophthalmopathy. Study in general: Before any treatment, at initial diagnosis, peripheral blood was collected.

Study observations and caveats: Blood samples included most of the expanded thyroid clonotypes exceeding 0.001.

Per the germline V gene, CDR1 is LNHNV and CDR2 is YYDKDF (reference sequence). V shed 1 base, J shed 4 bases, and the junction held 3 bases outside the gene matches. The CDR3 has 15 residues. As regards this clonotype: Its target is unknown. As the CDR3 is not closed by the conserved phenylalanine or tryptophan, this likely results from a read error.

Regions amplified from RNA transcripts were the TCR beta CDR3 regions. The primer set for the first-round RT-PCR of the TCR CDR3 was HTBI. TCRdb called the multiplex PCR reads again in MiXCR, with one record for every CDR3 protein. Of about 840,000 distinct CDR3 sequences listed, 38% are singletons. Over 18 months, lack of ophthalmopathy progression marked Graves' hyperthyroidism as stable. Sequencing was carried out using blood. The sequence came from a man between 18 and 29 years old with Graves' hyperthyroidism. This chain joins TRBV15 and TRBJ1-1; 10 nucleotides align to TRBD1. DNA of the CDR3: TGTGCCACCAGCAGAGGACAGGGGGCCGGCACTGAAGCTTTCGTT. It specifies CATSRGQGAGTEAFV.